The present entry profiles one TCR beta chain with its context. This clonotype was seen repeatedly, ten times or more. What antigen it recognizes has not been identified. It has no much larger one-base neighbor in the sample; base qualities were not kept. A patient counted as having stable Graves' hyperthyroidism if no progression to ophthalmopathy occurred over 18 months of follow-up. The hyperthyroidism patients were between 18 and 65 years old and newly diagnosed, with a disease duration of less than 2 months. Any patient with an uncontrolled infection, another autoimmune disease, pregnancy or lactation was excluded. Clinical symptoms, serum thyroxine and TRAb, thyroid ultrasound, and orbital computed tomography formed the basis for the diagnoses. PBMCs were isolated from around 10 ml of fresh peripheral blood by Ficoll-Paque density gradient centrifugation. Trizol reagent was used to extract total RNA, and RNA quality was then checked on an Agilent 2100 Bioanalyzer.

The sample comes from a study of T cells in Graves' hyperthyroidism and ophthalmopathy (dated by TCRdb to the late 2010s). Concerning the study at large: Peripheral blood samples were taken at initial diagnosis, before any treatment was given. The 85 to 100 discovery patients were divided at random into training and test sets in a 7:3 ratio. After sampling, hyperthyroidism patients received methimazole starting at 30 mg daily, and ophthalmopathy patients received high-dose intravenous methylprednisolone. The paper describes TCR Vbeta CDR3 sequencing of about 140 peripheral blood samples, made up of roughly 45 ophthalmopathy patients, 70 to 75 hyperthyroidism patients and about 17 progressor patients. Prospective prediction of ophthalmopathy was tested in an independent validation cohort consisting of about 19 hyperthyroidism patients and 15 or so patients who later progressed to ophthalmopathy. To identify TCR V-J signatures that set the groups apart, the researchers used a discovery cohort of about a hundred patients, made up of fewer than 50 with Graves' ophthalmopathy and 57 with stable Graves' hyperthyroidism. In over five Graves' hyperthyroidism patients, the study also compared T-cell repertoires from thyroid tissue with T-cell repertoires from blood.

At the junction V is shortened by 6 bases and J by 0 bases, with 11 bases in between. The CDR3 sequence holds 14 residues, the cysteine and phenylalanine included. This entry keeps only the CDR3 DNA: 42 bases, framed from base 1. Amplification of TCR beta CDR3 regions was carried out from RNA transcripts. The TCR CDR3 was subjected to a first round of RT-PCR using the HTBI primer set and the Qiagen OneStep RT-PCR kit. The libraries were constructed in a second round of multiplex PCR and then size-selected and purified. The libraries were sequenced on an Illumina HiSeq2000 using paired-end 100 bp reads. In the source study's methods: SOAPnuke was used to process the raw data, throwing out any read that contained adapters or uncalled bases, had a mean Phred below 15, or lacked an exact constant-primer or identifier match. COPE v1.2.5 was used to merge high-quality paired reads, and clonotypes were defined as unique nucleotide sequences. MiTCR v1.1 was used to align the clonotypes against IMGT TRBV, TRBD and TRBJ reference segments. The analysis included only V-J combinations with a frequency above 0.0001, which together covered roughly 99% of the repertoires. The TCS score was defined as the ratio of F50 (clonal expansion) to E x V (chaos), calculated using BLOSUM62-based TCRdist between CDR3 peptides within each V-J. Welch's t-statistics and random forest reduced approximately 520 V-J features to 13, which were used in a naive Bayes classifier (R e1071). TCRdb reanalyzed the raw reads on its own, using fastp at Q25 for trimming and MiXCR for clone calling, and kept in-frame beta chains. CDR3 protein duplicates are merged, each entry listing the most common genes and DNA. TCRdb, rather than the study authors, made the V and J calls. The sample records about 400,000 distinct CDR3 sequences, roughly 13% of which are singletons. The ten largest clones represent about 5% of the sample.

The paper as a whole reports these results and caveats: Most expanded thyroid clonotypes (frequency above 0.001) were also detected in blood, suggesting blood repertoires may reflect thyroid immune responses. Sample size was not statistically predetermined, and blinding of investigators to group allocation was not performed. In validation, progression to ophthalmopathy was predicted by the model with 70% to 71% sensitivity and 72.22% specificity, a median of roughly 6 months before onset. In cross-validation, a model built on a 13 V-J signature told ophthalmopathy apart from stable hyperthyroidism with 85% to 90% sensitivity and about 81% specificity, and in testing the same model reached 80%/75%.

The TCR was taken from a woman under 30 with Graves' hyperthyroidism. Recombination linked TRBV12-3 or TRBV12-4 to TRBJ1-1; TRBD1 could be the D gene, as 5 bases match. Sequenced input: blood. Here the CDR3 is given as CASRTGSMNTEAFF. The sequence in DNA is TGTGCCAGCAGAACAGGTAGCATGAACACTGAAGCTTTCTTT.